This T cell receptor beta chain was recovered during a study of post-analysis software for immune sequencing data. Broader study findings: Comparison of patients with controls showed 4 to 6 TRBV segments more frequent in patients, TRBV5-6, TRBV5-1 and TRBV20-1 among them.

The TCR beta cDNA libraries contained unique molecular identifiers. TCRdb re-called the PCR reads with MiXCR, one entry per CDR3 protein. The sample consists of about 540,000 distinct CDR3 sequences, 34% of them appearing once. This CDR3 region has 14 residues. CDR1 is SGHRS and CDR2 is YFSETQ in the germline V gene. Germline trimming cut 0 bases from V and 6 bases from J; bases unmatched to any gene: 3. The sample holds a few counts of this clonotype. What it recognizes is unknown. Sample: blood. The sequence was obtained from a girl under 18 with multiple sclerosis. This chain links TRBV5-1 with TRBJ1-2, with 9 bases matching TRBD1. The CDR3 here is CASSLGDRVHGYTF. In nucleotides, the CDR3 is TGCGCCAGCAGCTTGGGGGACAGGGTTCATGGCTACACCTTC.